The rows below give T cell receptor beta chains drawn from one sample of a study of T-cell reconstitution after alpha-beta-depleted transplantation in children. One entry per CDR3 protein results from TCRdb running MiXCR on the PCR reads. The profile shows 200,000 to 250,000 distinct CDR3 sequences, roughly a tenth of them singletons. This specimen consisted of PBMCs, obtained before TCRalphabeta/CD19-depleted stem cell transplant. The source of these receptors is a child younger than two with acute myeloid leukemia, due to receive a stem cell transplant. CDR3s include the opening cysteine and the closing phenylalanine or tryptophan. The order of the fields is V gene, J gene, clone size, D gene, CDR3 protein, CDR3 DNA. A D gene is named only where the DNA matches it firmly. Some rows have no size entry. The others give once, few or many, or a class for an expanded clone.

>TRBV5-1|TRBJ2-5|-|-
CANRQETQYF
TGCGCCAACAGGCAAGAGACCCAGTACTTC
>TRBV5-6|TRBJ2-2|many|TRBD1
CASTSTGPGELFF
TGTGCCAGCACCTCGACAGGGCCCGGGGAGCTGTTTTTT
>TRBV5-1|TRBJ2-5|many|-
CASSFLRGTAKETQYF
TGCGCCAGCAGCTTCCTTCGCGGGACGGCTAAAGAGACCCAGTACTTC
>TRBV2|TRBJ2-1|many|-
CASSPSPGWNEQFF
TGTGCCAGCAGTCCCTCCCCGGGGTGGAATGAGCAGTTCTTC
>TRBV3-1|TRBJ2-3|-|-
CATCPWASPSTDTQYF
TGTGCCACCTGCCCGTGGGCATCCCCTAGCACAGATACGCAGTATTTT
>TRBV5-1|TRBJ2-7|few|TRBD2
CASSFGTSGSDLYF
TGCGCCAGCAGCTTCGGGACTAGCGGGAGTGATCTGTACTTC
>TRBV20-1|TRBJ1-1|many|-
CSARRGGHTEAFF
TGCAGTGCTAGACGGGGGGGACACACTGAAGCTTTCTTT
>TRBV28|TRBJ2-2|many|-
CASSRRARGSDTGELFF
TGTGCCAGCAGTCGGAGGGCCCGGGGGAGTGACACCGGGGAGCTGTTTTTT
>TRBV11-2|TRBJ2-1|many|-
CASSLAPYNEQFF
TGTGCCAGCAGTCTCGCCCCTTACAATGAGCAGTTCTTC
>TRBV12-3/TRBV12-4|TRBJ1-5|many|-
CASSLGEPQHF
TGTGCCAGCAGTTTAGGGGAGCCCCAGCATTTT
>TRBV20-1|TRBJ1-1|many|-
CSARDPGRANTEAFF
TGCAGTGCTAGAGATCCTGGCAGGGCGAACACTGAAGCTTTCTTT
>TRBV12-3/TRBV12-4|TRBJ2-7|-|-
CASWEGPTGEQYF
TGTGCCAGTTGGGAAGGGCCCACGGGGGAGCAGTACTTC
>TRBV6-1|TRBJ2-2|many|-
CASSHAGTGELFF
TGTGCCAGCAGCCACGCGGGTACCGGGGAGCTGTTTTTT
>TRBV11-1|TRBJ1-6|many|-
CASSYLVNSPLHF
TGTGCCAGCAGCTACCTCGTGAATTCACCCCTCCACTTT
>TRBV7-2|TRBJ2-1|many|TRBD2
CASSLAATSSEQFF
TGTGCCAGCAGCTTAGCGGCGACTAGCAGTGAGCAGTTCTTC
>TRBV5-1|TRBJ1-4|many|-
CASSLQAREEKLFF
TGCGCCAGCAGCTTGCAGGCTCGTGAGGAAAAACTGTTTTTT
>TRBV5-1|TRBJ1-5|many|TRBD1
CASSLGDRDNQPQHF
TGCGCCAGCAGCTTGGGGGACAGGGACAATCAGCCCCAGCATTTT
>TRBV9|TRBJ2-2|many|-
CASSVGLRLTGELFF
TGTGCCAGCAGCGTAGGCCTCCGGTTAACCGGGGAGCTGTTTTTT
>TRBV5-1|TRBJ1-1|-|TRBD1
CASSTGQEKNTEAFF
TGCGCCAGCAGCACAGGACAGGAAAAGAACACTGAAGCTTTCTTT
>TRBV9|TRBJ1-1|many|-
CASSVPGDLNTEAFF
TGTGCCAGCAGCGTTCCGGGAGACTTGAACACTGAAGCTTTCTTT
>TRBV9|TRBJ2-7|many|-
CASSVDVNSYEQYF
TGTGCCAGCAGCGTAGATGTCAACTCCTACGAGCAGTACTTC
>TRBV29-1|TRBJ1-2|many|-
CSSLRGVDGYTF
TGCAGCTCCCTACGCGGAGTTGATGGCTACACCTTC
>TRBV12-3/TRBV12-4|TRBJ2-3|many|TRBD2
CASSPSGGSDTQYF
TGTGCCAGCAGCCCTAGCGGGGGATCAGATACGCAGTATTTT
>TRBV20-1|TRBJ2-7|many|-
CSAEGLRTYEQYF
TGCAGTGCGGAGGGACTGAGAACCTACGAGCAGTACTTC
>TRBV25-1|TRBJ1-2|many|-
CASRDRHGYTF
TGTGCCTCTAGGGATCGTCATGGCTACACCTTC
>TRBV28|TRBJ1-1|many|-
CASSHLTQGSTEAFF
TGTGCCAGCAGTCACCTAACACAGGGAAGCACTGAAGCTTTCTTT
>TRBV28|TRBJ2-7|many|-
CASRVGYEQYF
TGTGCCAGCAGAGTAGGGTACGAGCAGTACTTC
>TRBV15|TRBJ1-2|many|TRBD1
CATSRDFDRGLTGANYGYTF
TGTGCCACCAGCAGAGATTTCGACAGGGGGCTCACGGGGGCTAACTATGGCTACACCTTC
>TRBV19|TRBJ2-7|few|-
CASSIWRDGYEQYF
TGTGCCAGTAGTATTTGGAGGGATGGCTACGAGCAGTACTTC
>TRBV3-1|TRBJ2-5|many|-
CASTVLGGETQYF
TGTGCCAGCACCGTACTCGGGGGAGAGACCCAGTACTTC
>TRBV12-3/TRBV12-4|TRBJ2-1|many|-
CASTKGIRYNEQFF
TGTGCCAGCACGAAGGGAATACGGTACAATGAGCAGTTCTTC
>TRBV19|TRBJ2-7|-|-
CASSSERNSYEQSF
TGTGCCAGTAGTTCCGAGCGGAACTCCTACGAGCAGTCCTTC
>TRBV3-1|TRBJ2-1|many|TRBD2
CASSPSGKGYNEQFF
TGTGCCAGCAGTCCGAGCGGGAAGGGCTACAATGAGCAGTTCTTC
>TRBV23-1|TRBJ1-6|few|TRBD1
CANRKQGSLFTLHF
TGCGCCAACCGCAAACAGGGGTCCCTTTTTACCCTCCACTTT
>TRBV12-3/TRBV12-4|TRBJ2-5|-|TRBD2
CASSSLAGGGGETQYF
TGTGCCAGCAGTTCTCTAGCGGGAGGTGGCGGGGAGACCCAGTACTTC
>TRBV5-1|TRBJ2-5|few|TRBD1
CASSSLPFTGGNQETQYF
TGCGCCAGCAGCTCCCTACCCTTCACAGGGGGAAATCAAGAGACCCAGTACTTC
>TRBV20-1|TRBJ2-7|many|-
CSARRDETYEQYF
TGCAGTGCTAGACGGGACGAGACCTACGAGCAGTACTTC
>TRBV6-2/TRBV6-3|TRBJ2-5|many|-
CASSKGSRETQYF
TGTGCCAGCAGCAAGGGGTCCAGAGAGACCCAGTACTTC
>TRBV19|TRBJ2-1|many|-
CASSILPSYSVHNEQFF
TGTGCCAGTAGTATCTTACCCTCTTATTCAGTCCACAATGAGCAGTTCTTC
>TRBV5-1|TRBJ2-5|many|-
CASSPGTWGETQYF
TGCGCCAGCAGCCCGGGGACCTGGGGAGAGACCCAGTACTTC
>TRBV11-3|TRBJ1-1|many|-
CASSTRTVHTAFF
TGTGCCAGCAGCACCCGGACGGTGCATACAGCTTTCTTT
>TRBV24-1|TRBJ2-5|many|TRBD2
CATSDAGVRETQYF
TGTGCCACCAGTGACGCGGGAGTCCGAGAGACCCAGTACTTC
>TRBV29-1|TRBJ2-1|many|-
CSVDPGNEQFF
TGCAGCGTTGACCCGGGGAATGAGCAGTTCTTC
>TRBV10-3|TRBJ1-1|few|-
CAITDRETEAFF
TGTGCCATCACTGACCGCGAAACTGAAGCTTTCTTT
>TRBV12-3/TRBV12-4|TRBJ2-2|many|TRBD1
CASREGQENTGELFF
TGTGCCAGCAGAGAAGGACAGGAGAACACCGGGGAGCTGTTTTTT
>TRBV4-1|TRBJ2-1|many|-
CASSQEGTPYNEQFF
TGCGCCAGCAGCCAAGAGGGGACACCCTACAATGAGCAGTTCTTC
>TRBV4-2|TRBJ1-2|few|TRBD1
CASSQGTGRLGHYGYTF
TGTGCCAGCAGCCAAGGGACAGGGAGGCTTGGCCACTATGGCTACACCTTC
>TRBV3-1|TRBJ2-5|-|-
CASSPPNYREANRETQYF
TGTGCCAGCAGCCCCCCCAATTACCGGGAAGCGAATCGAGAGACCCAGTACTTC
>TRBV3-1|TRBJ2-2|many|TRBD2
CASIAGESSGELFF
TGTGCCAGCATAGCGGGAGAGAGCTCCGGGGAGCTGTTTTTT
>TRBV20-1|TRBJ1-1|-|-
CSARDNRGRTEAFF
TGCAGTGCTAGAGACAATCGGGGGCGCACTGAAGCTTTCTTT
>TRBV28|TRBJ1-1|many|-
CASSLGTANGNTEAFF
TGTGCCAGCAGCCTGGGAACAGCAAATGGGAACACTGAAGCTTTCTTT